This TCR beta chain came from a study of blood T cell repertoires in COVID-19. Study-level background: COVID-19 samples, acute and convalescent, were from the United States, Italy and Spain.

This CDR3 has 11 amino acids. Trimming removed 6 bases from V and 12 bases from J, with 12 bases in between. CDR1 is LGHDT and CDR2 is YNNKEL in the germline V gene (reference sequence). Clones were read by immunoSEQ multiplex PCR, and TCRdb kept only the in-frame ones, dropping some. The sample shows 180,000 or so clones, roughly 79% of them seen only once. Patients in Seattle were enrolled during active infection, then followed longitudinally. The TCR originated in a woman in her thirties or forties with COVID-19, enrolled during active disease. Sequenced input: peripheral blood. The V and J genes are TRBV3-1 (or the pseudogene TRBV3-2) and TRBJ2-1; D might be TRBD1 (6 bases). The CDR3 DNA reads TGTGCCAGCAGTAGACAGGCGTGGCAGTTCTTC. It encodes CASSRQAWQFF.